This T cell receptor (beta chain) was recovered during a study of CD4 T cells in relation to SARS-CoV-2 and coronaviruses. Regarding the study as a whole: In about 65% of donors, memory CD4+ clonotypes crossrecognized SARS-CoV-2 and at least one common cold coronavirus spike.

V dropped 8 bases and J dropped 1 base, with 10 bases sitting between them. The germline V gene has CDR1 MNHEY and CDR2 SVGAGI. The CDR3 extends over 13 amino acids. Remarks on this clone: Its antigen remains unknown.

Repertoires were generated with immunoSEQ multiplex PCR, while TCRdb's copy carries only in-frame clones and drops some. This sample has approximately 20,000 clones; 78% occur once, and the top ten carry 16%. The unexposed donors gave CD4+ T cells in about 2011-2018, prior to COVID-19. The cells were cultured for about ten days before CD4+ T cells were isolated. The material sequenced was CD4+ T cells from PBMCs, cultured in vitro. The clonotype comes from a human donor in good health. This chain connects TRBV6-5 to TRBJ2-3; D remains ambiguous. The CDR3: CASGLVRTDTQYF. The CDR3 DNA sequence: TGTGCCAGCGGATTGGTCCGCACAGATACGCAGTATTTT.